This TCR beta chain was captured in a study of T cells in Graves' hyperthyroidism and ophthalmopathy. RNA transcripts served as the template for amplifying TCR beta CDR3 regions. Using the HTBI primer set, a first-round RT-PCR was run on the TCR CDR3. TCRdb passed the multiplex PCR reads through MiXCR, listing each CDR3 protein once. Of 450,000 to 700,000 distinct CDR3 sequences listed, just over 45% are singletons. Diagnostic decisions used clinical symptoms, serum thyroxine and TRAb, thyroid ultrasound and orbital computed tomography. This clonotype was seen ten or more times. V lost 5 bases and J lost 5, with 12 bases in between. This CDR3 is 14 amino acids long. Germline-derived CDR1 and CDR2 are SGHTA and FQGNSA.

V and J are TRBV7-2 and TRBJ1-4, with a tentative D call TRBD1 (5 bases). This TCR was sampled from a woman aged 18-30 years with Graves' hyperthyroidism. Specimen: peripheral blood or thyroid tissue (not recorded which). CDR3 residues: CASSVRDGNEKLFF. The CDR3 DNA sequence: TGTGCCAGCAGCGTCCGGGACGGGAATGAAAAACTGTTTTTT.